Shown below are 14 T cell receptor beta chains from a single sample sequenced in a study of molecular identifiers for immune sequencing clone quantification. TCRdb processed the PCR reads anew with MiXCR; each CDR3 protein has one entry. Altogether some 590,000 distinct CDR3 sequences are present, about 25% being singletons, with the ten largest covering about 0.8%. Sequencing was performed on naive CD8+ T cells from blood, with Jurkat cell RNA spiked in. Subset in this sample: FACS-sorted CD8+CD4-CCR7+CD45RA+ naive T cells. These receptors were obtained from a human donor in good health. Some libraries in this study had Jurkat cell RNA spiked in.

This clonotype was seen repeatedly, ten times or more. The J gene is TRBJ2-2, the V gene TRBV7-9; D is perhaps TRBD1 (6 bases). The CDR3 runs to 16 residues. V lost 3 bases, J lost 2 bases, and 13 bases lay in between. Germline V gene sequence: CDR1 SEHNR, CDR2 FQNEAQ (reference sequence). Here the CDR3 reads CASSFSPGVNTGELFF. The CDR3 DNA is TGTGCCAGCAGCTTCAGCCCAGGGGTTAACACCGGGGAGCTGTTTTTT. Supplemented by reference TRBV7-9 and TRBJ2-2, the full variable domain reads DTGVSQNPRHKITKRGQNVTFRCDPISEHNRLYWYRQTLGQGPEFLTYFQNEAQLEKSRLLSDRFSAERPKGSFSTLEIQRTEQGDSAMYLCASSFSPGVNTGELFFGEGSRLTVL.

As concerns this clonotype: A read error may account for a junction end that differs from germline. The chain has TRBV7-2 and TRBJ1-1; a weak D match, TRBD1 (5 bases). The CDR3 loop spans 16 amino acids. Germline V lookup: CDR1 SGHTA, CDR2 FQGNSA. CDR3: CASGLGGAYMNTEAFF. The CDR3 nucleotides are TGTGCCAGCGGCTTAGGTGGGGCGTACATGAACACTGAAGCTTTCTTT.

Remarks on this clonotype: The CDR3 ends on some other residue instead of the conserved phenylalanine or tryptophan, so this is likely a read error. The genes are TRBV7-9 and TRBJ2-3; no firm D call. From germline, CDR1 is SEHNR and CDR2 FQNEAQ (reference sequence). This CDR3 spans 13 amino acids. V was trimmed by 1 base and J by 2 bases, leaving 4 bases between them. CDR3 DNA: TGTGCCAGCAGCTTAGAGGACACAGATACGCAGTATCTT. Translated: CASSLEDTDTQYL.

In its sample, this clonotype was seen once. One base away lies a much larger clone, so this may be a sequencing read error. The V and J genes are TRBV7-9 and TRBJ2-1; 7 bases match TRBD2. Germline loops: CDR1 SEHNR, CDR2 FQNEAQ (reference sequence). This CDR3 has 16 amino acids. The junction had 10 bases not matched to a gene; V was cut back by 1 base and J by 7 bases. The CDR3 loop reads CASSLGSGREGNEQFF. DNA for the CDR3: TGTGCCAGCAGCTTAGGCTCTGGCAGGGAGGGGAATGAGCAGTTCTTC. Variable domain in full (rest from reference TRBV7-9 and TRBJ2-1): DTGVSQNPRHKITKRGQNVTFRCDPISEHNRLYWYRQTLGQGPEFLTYFQNEAQLEKSRLLSDRFSAERPKGSFSTLEIQRTEQGDSAMYLCASSLGSGREGNEQFFGPGTRLTVL.

This clonotype has a count of ten or more. This rearrangement joins TRBV4-3 to TRBJ1-6; D is unresolved. The V gene lost 1 base and the J gene lost 2 bases, with 9 bases spanning the gap. The germline V gene has CDR1 LGHNA and CDR2 YSLEER. This CDR3 contains 16 residues. The CDR3 coding sequence is TGCGCCAGCAGCCAAGTTGGGGAGGCCTATAATTCACCCCTCCACTTT. This sequence encodes CASSQVGEAYNSPLHF.

The table lists this clonotype with a few counts. CDR3 bases: TGTGCCAGCAGTGAAGCCTTTGCCCCAACCCGTTCGAAGGGCGAGCAGTACTTC. Amino acids: CASSEAFAPTRSKGEQYF. The chain combines TRBV2 with TRBJ2-7; D not resolved. Germline V gene sequence: CDR1 SNHLY, CDR2 FYNNEI. This CDR3 has 18 residues. With 0 bases removed from V and 6 bases from J, the gap between germline ends came to 24 bases.

This chain links TRBV5-3 with TRBJ2-1; the match to TRBD1 covers 8 bases. TRBV5-3 is an open reading frame whose function is uncertain. With V trimmed by 8 bases and J by 9 bases, 13 bases remained unmatched. This CDR3 is built from 14 residues. The CDR3 protein is CASSLGQGYAEQFF. In nucleotides, the CDR3 is TGTGCCAGCTCTCTCGGACAGGGCTATGCTGAGCAGTTCTTC.

The chain recombines TRBV6-6 with TRBJ1-3; D unclear. This CDR3 is 16 amino acids long. From germline, CDR1 is MNHNY and CDR2 SVGAGI (reference sequence). Trimming stripped 4 bases from V and 2 bases from J, with 15 bases between. This CDR3 reads CASSSSSRDTGNTIYF. CDR3 nucleotide sequence: TGTGCCAGCAGTTCCTCTTCCCGGGATACTGGAAACACCATATATTTT.

This clonotype occurred a few times. The chain couples TRBV29-1 to TRBJ2-1, with a tentative D call TRBD1 (6 bases). The germline gives CDR1 SQVTM, CDR2 ANQGSEA. The V gene lost 4 bases and the J gene lost 0 bases, with 10 bases spanning the gap. CDR3 size: 14 residues. CDR3 DNA: TGCAGCGTTGCGGACAGTACCTCCTACAATGAGCAGTTCTTC. Translating it yields CSVADSTSYNEQFF.

This chain joins TRBV19 and TRBJ2-7, with D possibly TRBD2 on 5 matching bases. The germline V and J ends were trimmed by 1 base and 2 bases, with 12 bases remaining between them. This CDR3 contains 15 residues. Germline V CDR1 and CDR2: LNHDA, SQIVND (reference sequence). Written as DNA, the CDR3 is TGTGCCAGTAGTATAGGAACGCGGGCCGCCTACGAGCAGTACTTC. It encodes CASSIGTRAAYEQYF.

This clonotype turned up a few times. The rearrangement uses TRBV27 and TRBJ2-7, with 9 nucleotides matching TRBD1. V trimming: 6 bases; J trimming: 3 bases; junction bases outside the gene matches: 3. This CDR3 is built from 13 residues. Germline lookup yields CDR1 MNHEY and CDR2 SMNVEV (reference sequence). The CDR3 DNA sequence: TGTGCCAGCAGACAGGGGGCTTTCTACGAGCAGTACTTC. Its translation: CASRQGAFYEQYF.

This clonotype appeared a few times. This sequence joins TRBV5-4 and TRBJ2-7; 9 bases are shared with TRBD1. The CDR3 contains 18 residues. Germline V gene lookup returns CDR1 SGHNT and CDR2 YYREEE (reference sequence). V lost 3 bases, J lost 4 bases, and 17 bases stayed unmatched. CDR3 amino acids: CASSSRDRAPSLSYEQYF. The CDR3 coding sequence is TGTGCCAGCAGCTCCCGGGACAGGGCCCCGAGCCTAAGTTACGAGCAGTACTTC.

This clonotype was seen repeatedly, ten times or more. The chain combines TRBV4-3 with TRBJ2-4; tentative D call: TRBD2 (7 bases). The CDR3 has 18 residues. Germline V gene data show CDR1 as LGHNA and CDR2 as YSLEER. The germline V and J ends were trimmed by 1 base and 1 base, with 17 bases remaining between them. CDR3 in amino acids: CASSQVGGAPEAKNIQYF. In DNA, the CDR3 is TGCGCCAGCAGCCAAGTGGGGGGGGCCCCGGAGGCCAAAAACATTCAGTACTTC.

In this sample, this clonotype turned up many times. V and J are TRBV19 and TRBJ1-1; D not certain. This CDR3 has 12 amino acids. Trimming left V 8 bases short and J 0 bases short, with 7 bases between. CDR1 is LNHDA, CDR2 SQIVND, per germline (reference sequence). CDR3 sequence reads: CASLTVNTEAFF. CDR3 in DNA: TGTGCCAGTCTAACGGTGAACACTGAAGCTTTCTTT. Full variable domain (outside the CDR3, taken from reference TRBV19 and TRBJ1-1): DGGITQSPKYLFRKEGQNVTLSCEQNLNHDAMYWYRQDPGQGLRLIYYSQIVNDFQKGDIAEGYSVSREKKESFPLTVTSAQKNPTAFYLCASLTVNTEAFFGQGTRLTVV.